This note documents a single T cell receptor (beta chain) sequence. Its target is not known. The data originate from a study of a mutant IDH1 vaccine in newly diagnosed glioma. Study-wide background: The initiation of vaccination occurred 4-6 weeks after radiotherapy alone, or with temozolomide cycles.

TCRdb's table, derived via immunoSEQ multiplex PCR, lists solely in-frame clones and lacks some. Of about 75,000 clones in the sample, about 91% were seen once. The ends lost 2 bases at V and 6 bases at J; junction bases unmatched: 1. CDR1 is LNHDA, CDR2 SQIVND, per germline (reference sequence). The CDR3 sequence is 14 residues long. Time point specified: week 5, during vaccination. Each dose delivered 300 ug of mutant IDH1 20-mer peptide subcutaneously with imiquimod. New WHO grade 3 or 4 IDH1-mutant, ATRX-lost astrocytomas were present in all donors. The source of this sequence is a woman in her fifties or sixties with glioma. The chain is built from TRBV19 and TRBJ2-3; 11 positions agree with TRBD1. The sample here was PBMCs, taken from a glioma patient whose treatment included an IDH1 peptide vaccine. The CDR3, as DNA: TGTGCCAGTAGTATATGGGACAGGGGGGATACGCAGTATTTT. Amino acid sequence: CASSIWDRGDTQYF.